The rows below give T cell receptor beta chains drawn from one sample of a study of cytomegalovirus exposure and HLA in healthy donors. This table comes from immunoSEQ multiplex PCR, and its TCRdb copy is limited to in-frame clones, with some not included. The profile shows over 150,000 clones, roughly 76% of them singletons. Material for sequencing was PBMCs. The receptor set was obtained from a woman between 45 and 60 years old in good health and CMV-seronegative. Both conserved end residues are part of each CDR3. A D gene is named only where the DNA matches it firmly. Clone size is stated in some rows and not others, as once, few, many or a class when expanded.

.,TRBV18,TRBJ2-7,TRBD2,CASSRGREENEQYF,TGTGCCAGCTCACGGGGACGGGAGGAAAACGAGCAGTACTTC
once,TRBV9,TRBJ2-5,TRBD2,CASSFGGGFWETQYF,TGTGCCAGCAGCTTCGGGGGGGGGTTTTGGGAGACCCAGTACTTC
.,TRBV11-3,TRBJ1-2,.,CASSPRGKFYGYTF,TGTGCCAGCAGCCCCAGAGGCAAATTTTATGGCTACACCTTC
.,TRBV2,TRBJ2-2,.,CASSWAGNTGELFF,TGTGCCAGCAGTTGGGCAGGGAACACCGGGGAGCTGTTTTTT
once,TRBV5-6,TRBJ2-3,TRBD2,CASSSLAGGWTDTQYF,TGTGCCAGCAGCTCGCTAGCGGGGGGCTGGACAGATACGCAGTATTTT
.,TRBV27,TRBJ2-7,TRBD1,CASSFGTGLSEQYF,TGTGCCAGCAGTTTCGGGACAGGGCTGTCCGAGCAGTACTTC
few,TRBV5-1,TRBJ1-1,TRBD1,CASSTFGQAEAFF,TGCGCCAGCAGCACATTCGGACAGGCCGAAGCTTTCTTT
.,TRBV2,TRBJ1-2,.,CASSPAGAGGYTF,TGTGCCAGCAGTCCCGCGGGGGCGGGCGGCTACACCTTC
.,TRBV9,TRBJ1-1,.,CASSEREGFGISRSEAFF,TGTGCCAGCAGCGAAAGAGAGGGTTTTGGGATATCGAGGTCTGAAGCTTTCTTT
.,TRBV7-9,TRBJ1-1,.,CSSSQEYLEAFF,TGTTCCAGCAGTCAAGAGTACCTTGAAGCTTTCTTT
.,TRBV2,TRBJ2-1,.,CASSGQPGGPTQGEQFF,TGTGCCAGCAGTGGCCAACCGGGGGGCCCCACACAGGGTGAGCAGTTCTTC
.,TRBV7-6,TRBJ2-1,TRBD2,CASSSYGTSGEQFF,TGTGCCAGCAGCTCGTACGGGACTAGCGGTGAGCAGTTCTTC
.,TRBV4-2,TRBJ1-5,TRBD1,CASSQHRGGQPQHF,TGTGCCAGCAGCCAGCACAGGGGGGGACAGCCCCAGCATTTT
.,TRBV30,TRBJ2-1,TRBD2,CAWSRGTKNEQFF,TGTGCCTGGAGTCGAGGGACTAAGAATGAGCAGTTCTTC
.,TRBV7-2,TRBJ2-1,.,CASSRGQVGQFF,TGTGCCAGCAGCCGGGGACAAGTAGGGCAGTTCTTC
.,TRBV18,TRBJ2-7,.,CASSSDSDEQYF,TGTGCCAGCTCATCGGATAGCGACGAGCAGTACTTC
.,TRBV2,TRBJ2-1,TRBD2,CASNGAGGYNEQFF,TGTGCCAGCAACGGGGCGGGGGGTTACAATGAGCAGTTCTTC
.,TRBV10-3,TRBJ2-1,TRBD2,CAIRTSGRQNEQFF,TGTGCCATCAGGACTAGCGGGAGGCAGAATGAGCAGTTCTTC
.,TRBV30,TRBJ2-1,TRBD2,CAWAAGGWQFF,TGTGCCTGGGCAGCGGGAGGTTGGCAGTTCTTC
.,TRBV13,TRBJ2-7,.,CASSGPGSSYEQYF,TGTGCCAGCAGCGGCCCGGGAAGCTCCTACGAGCAGTACTTC
.,TRBV7-8,TRBJ2-7,.,CASSLQGGAYEQYF,TGTGCCAGCAGCTTACAAGGGGGGGCCTACGAGCAGTACTTC
few,TRBV28,TRBJ2-7,.,CASLSTGYEQYF,TGTGCCAGTTTATCTACAGGCTACGAGCAGTACTTC
.,TRBV11-2,TRBJ2-1,.,CASSLEIRGNEQFF,TGTGCCAGCAGCTTAGAAATCAGGGGCAATGAGCAGTTCTTC
.,TRBV27,TRBJ2-1,.,CASSFSGAFYNEQFF,TGTGCCAGCAGTTTTTCAGGGGCTTTCTACAATGAGCAGTTCTTC
.,TRBV7-3,TRBJ2-1,.,CASSLGGGVEQFF,TGTGCCAGCAGCTTAGGAGGGGGGGTTGAGCAGTTCTTC
.,TRBV7-9,TRBJ2-1,.,CASQGQGSSNEQFF,TGTGCCAGCCAGGGGCAGGGGTCGTCCAATGAGCAGTTCTTC
few,TRBV7-9,TRBJ2-1,.,CASSLNIGYNEQFF,TGTGCCAGCAGCCTAAACATCGGGTACAATGAGCAGTTCTTC
.,TRBV6-5,TRBJ1-4,TRBD1,CASTKGTGSEKLFF,TGTGCCAGCACCAAGGGGACAGGGTCTGAAAAACTGTTTTTT
.,TRBV5-1,TRBJ2-7,TRBD1,CASTHGQEQYEQYF,TGCGCCAGCACCCATGGACAGGAGCAGTACGAGCAGTACTTC
.,TRBV13,TRBJ2-3,TRBD2,CASSGGTSGTTDTQYF,TGTGCCAGCAGCGGGGGGACTAGCGGGACGACAGATACGCAGTATTTT
.,TRBV6-6,TRBJ1-2,TRBD1,CASRPTGEWYGYTF,TGTGCCAGCAGGCCGACAGGGGAATGGTATGGCTACACCTTC
.,TRBV9,TRBJ2-7,TRBD2,CASSPLAGSSYEQYF,TGTGCCAGCAGCCCTCTAGCGGGTAGCTCCTACGAGCAGTACTTC
.,TRBV7-9,TRBJ2-7,.,CASSRRTVAYEQYF,TGTGCCAGCAGTAGAAGGACAGTCGCCTACGAGCAGTACTTC
.,TRBV7-7,TRBJ2-3,.,CASSPGPYGADTQYF,TGTGCCAGCAGCCCAGGGCCCTACGGCGCAGATACGCAGTATTTT
.,TRBV6-6,TRBJ2-7,.,CASSYSTSGGYEQYF,TGTGCCAGCAGTTACAGTACCTCCGGAGGATACGAGCAGTACTTC
.,TRBV28,TRBJ2-7,TRBD1,CASSPTYRQGSSYEQYF,TGTGCCAGCAGTCCGACCTACCGACAGGGGTCGTCATACGAGCAGTACTTC
.,TRBV2,TRBJ1-1,TRBD1,CASSMPGQGDTEAFF,TGTGCCAGCAGTATGCCGGGACAGGGGGACACTGAAGCTTTCTTT
.,TRBV7-3,TRBJ1-1,.,CASKLSWNTEAFF,TGTGCCAGCAAATTGAGTTGGAACACTGAAGCTTTCTTT
once,TRBV4-1,TRBJ1-3,.,CASSFKGQKGGNTIYF,TGCGCCAGCAGCTTCAAGGGACAAAAAGGAGGAAACACCATATATTTT
.,TRBV6-6,TRBJ1-5,.,CASSFPGIQPQHF,TGTGCCAGCAGTTTTCCCGGGATTCAGCCCCAGCATTTT
.,TRBV5-6,TRBJ1-1,.,CASSFVQGGEAFF,TGTGCCAGCAGCTTTGTCCAGGGAGGTGAAGCTTTCTTT
.,TRBV11-3,TRBJ2-5,TRBD2,CASSSRTSGGGETQYF,TGTGCCAGCAGCTCACGGACTAGCGGGGGGGGAGAGACCCAGTACTTC
.,TRBV7-9,TRBJ2-7,TRBD1,CSSSFRDRGLHEQYF,TGTTCCAGCAGCTTCCGGGACAGGGGGCTCCACGAGCAGTACTTC
.,TRBV7-2,TRBJ2-1,.,CASSLLGGSSYNEQFF,TGTGCCAGCAGCCTCCTTGGGGGGAGCTCCTACAATGAGCAGTTCTTC
.,TRBV14,TRBJ1-3,TRBD1,CASSLYFSTGFGNTIYF,TGTGCCAGCAGCCTATACTTTTCGACAGGGTTTGGAAACACCATATATTTT
.,TRBV7-2,TRBJ1-2,TRBD1,CASRAGTGDYGYTF,TGTGCCAGCAGGGCGGGGACAGGGGACTATGGCTACACCTTC
.,TRBV18,TRBJ2-7,.,CASSVTYEQYF,TGTGCCAGCTCCGTAACCTACGAGCAGTACTTC
.,TRBV19,TRBJ1-3,.,CASSPTGIGNTIYF,TGTGCCAGTAGTCCAACAGGGATCGGAAACACCATATATTTT
few,TRBV5-1,TRBJ1-4,TRBD1,CASSLAGQGNEKLFF,TGCGCCAGCAGCTTGGCGGGACAGGGTAATGAAAAACTGTTTTTT
.,TRBV27,TRBJ1-6,.,CASSLEPWHSPLHF,TGTGCCAGCAGTTTAGAACCATGGCATTCACCCCTCCACTTT
.,TRBV19,TRBJ1-5,TRBD1,CASSLGTESNQPQHF,TGTGCCAGTAGCCTTGGGACAGAAAGCAATCAGCCCCAGCATTTT
.,TRBV7-2,TRBJ2-5,.,CASSLGTMGMMRTQYF,TGTGCCAGCAGCTTAGGGACTATGGGAATGATGAGGACCCAGTACTTC
.,TRBV11-2,TRBJ2-3,.,CASSFSRGSDTQYF,TGTGCCAGCAGCTTCTCTCGGGGATCAGATACGCAGTATTTT
many,TRBV5-6,TRBJ1-4,.,CASSSIATNEKLFF,TGTGCCAGCAGCTCAATTGCAACTAATGAAAAACTGTTTTTT